This is a list of T cell receptor beta chains from one sample in a study of low-dose radiotherapy and immunotherapy resistance in tumors. MiXCR, applied by TCRdb to the reads, yields one record per CDR3 protein. This table holds tens of thousands of distinct CDR3 sequences, 9.4% found once. The source was PBMCs, collected before treatment. These receptors came from a male donor with prostate cancer. Each CDR3 is given with its conserved first and last residue. Each record gives: J gene, V gene, clone size, D gene, CDR3 DNA, CDR3 protein. A D gene is named only where the DNA matches it firmly. Clone size is given for some rows only: seen once, a few or many times, or a class if the clone is expanded.

j_gene: TRBJ2-7
v_gene: TRBV7-2
abundance: many
d_gene: TRBD1
CDR3nt: TGTGCCATCCAACCGACCGGGACAGGGATCTACGAGCAGTACTTC
CDR3aa: CAIQPTGTGIYEQYF

j_gene: TRBJ2-1
v_gene: TRBV2
abundance: many
d_gene: NA
CDR3nt: TGTGCCAGCAGTGACCGGGGCTACTACAATGAGCAGTTCTTC
CDR3aa: CASSDRGYYNEQFF

j_gene: TRBJ2-1
v_gene: TRBV25-1
abundance: many
d_gene: NA
CDR3nt: TGTGCCAGCAGTGAATTTGAGACAGGTTACAATGAGCAGTTCTTC
CDR3aa: CASSEFETGYNEQFF

j_gene: TRBJ2-4
v_gene: TRBV19
abundance: many
d_gene: TRBD2
CDR3nt: TGTGCCAGTACGGGGACTAGCGCGGGGATTCAGTACTTC
CDR3aa: CASTGTSAGIQYF

j_gene: TRBJ1-5
v_gene: TRBV6-6
abundance: many
d_gene: NA
CDR3nt: TGTGCCAGCAATAACGGACGGAATCAGCCCCAGCATTTT
CDR3aa: CASNNGRNQPQHF

j_gene: TRBJ1-6
v_gene: TRBV4-1
abundance: many
d_gene: NA
CDR3nt: TGCGCCAGCAGCCCCTTGGGAGGTTTTTTTAATTCACCCCTCCACTTT
CDR3aa: CASSPLGGFFNSPLHF

j_gene: TRBJ1-1
v_gene: TRBV5-1
abundance: many
d_gene: NA
CDR3nt: TGCGCCAGCCGGGACCTAACAGGGAACACTGAAGCTTTCTTT
CDR3aa: CASRDLTGNTEAFF

j_gene: TRBJ1-5
v_gene: TRBV30
abundance: many
d_gene: NA
CDR3nt: TGTGCCTGGAGTTTCGGGGGTAAACAGCCCCAGCATTTT
CDR3aa: CAWSFGGKQPQHF

j_gene: TRBJ2-1
v_gene: TRBV19
abundance: many
d_gene: NA
CDR3nt: TGTGCCAGTAGTATGTTGGGGATTGAGCAGTTCTTC
CDR3aa: CASSMLGIEQFF

j_gene: TRBJ2-5
v_gene: TRBV27
abundance: few
d_gene: TRBD2
CDR3nt: TGTGCCAGCAGTCCCGGGGTAGCGGGAGGGCTTCGATCTCCAGAGACCCAGTACTTC
CDR3aa: CASSPGVAGGLRSPETQYF

j_gene: TRBJ2-1
v_gene: TRBV7-2
abundance: many
d_gene: NA
CDR3nt: TGTGCCAGCAGCTTAGCAGGGGAATATGAGCAGTTCTTC
CDR3aa: CASSLAGEYEQFF

j_gene: TRBJ2-1
v_gene: TRBV6-2/TRBV6-3
abundance: many
d_gene: TRBD2
CDR3nt: TGTGCCAGCAAAAGCGGGAGCATTGGCAATGAGCAGTTCTTC
CDR3aa: CASKSGSIGNEQFF

j_gene: TRBJ1-1
v_gene: TRBV12-3/TRBV12-4
abundance: many
d_gene: NA
CDR3nt: TGTGCCAGCGGCACAGCTCTTGAAGCTTTCTTT
CDR3aa: CASGTALEAFF

j_gene: TRBJ1-5
v_gene: TRBV6-6
abundance: many
d_gene: TRBD1
CDR3nt: TGTGCCAGCAGTTTGGGACAGGGCAACCAGCCCCAGCATTTT
CDR3aa: CASSLGQGNQPQHF

j_gene: TRBJ2-7
v_gene: TRBV7-3
abundance: many
d_gene: TRBD2
CDR3nt: TGTGCCAGCAGCTTTAGCGGGAGAGGGTACGAGCAGTACTTC
CDR3aa: CASSFSGRGYEQYF

j_gene: TRBJ2-1
v_gene: TRBV29-1
abundance: many
d_gene: TRBD2
CDR3nt: TGCAGCGTGGAAATGGGGGGGGGGTTCGGTGATGAGCAGTTCTTC
CDR3aa: CSVEMGGGFGDEQFF

j_gene: TRBJ2-5
v_gene: TRBV4-1
abundance: many
d_gene: NA
CDR3nt: TGCGCCAGCAGCCCAATGGGGCTCCAAGAGACCCAGTACTTC
CDR3aa: CASSPMGLQETQYF

j_gene: TRBJ2-1
v_gene: TRBV5-1
abundance: many
d_gene: TRBD1
CDR3nt: TGCGCCAGCAGCAAGACAGGGTTCCCATACAATGAGCAGTTCTTC
CDR3aa: CASSKTGFPYNEQFF

j_gene: TRBJ1-3
v_gene: TRBV7-3
abundance: many
d_gene: NA
CDR3nt: TGTGCCAGCGCTTCGGACTCTGGAAACACCATATATTTT
CDR3aa: CASASDSGNTIYF

j_gene: TRBJ2-7
v_gene: TRBV27
abundance: many
d_gene: NA
CDR3nt: TGTGCCAGCAGTCCGAATAGCCCCTACGAGCAGTACTTC
CDR3aa: CASSPNSPYEQYF

j_gene: TRBJ2-1
v_gene: TRBV20-1
abundance: many
d_gene: TRBD1
CDR3nt: TGCAGTGCTAGCCCACAGGGGCTTACATCCTACAATGAGCAGTTCTTC
CDR3aa: CSASPQGLTSYNEQFF

j_gene: TRBJ2-1
v_gene: TRBV29-1
abundance: many
d_gene: TRBD2
CDR3nt: TGCAGCGTTGACCTGTCGGGGACTAGCGGGAGGGATGAGCAGTTCTTC
CDR3aa: CSVDLSGTSGRDEQFF

j_gene: TRBJ2-2
v_gene: TRBV12-3/TRBV12-4
abundance: many
d_gene: TRBD2
CDR3nt: TGTGCCAGCAGTACGGAGACCAGCACGGGGGGCACCGGGGAGCTGTTTTTT
CDR3aa: CASSTETSTGGTGELFF

j_gene: TRBJ1-2
v_gene: TRBV20-1
abundance: NA
d_gene: NA
CDR3nt: TGCAGTGTTACGGACAGTCTAATTAACTATGGCTACACCTTC
CDR3aa: CSVTDSLINYGYTF

j_gene: TRBJ1-2
v_gene: TRBV20-1
abundance: many
d_gene: TRBD1
CDR3nt: TGCAGTGCTACCGAGGGGGCTCAGGGGTATGGCTACACCTTC
CDR3aa: CSATEGAQGYGYTF

j_gene: TRBJ2-1
v_gene: TRBV29-1
abundance: many
d_gene: TRBD1
CDR3nt: TGCTGCGTTGAGCGACAGGGGGCCCCCAATGAGCAGTTCTTC
CDR3aa: CCVERQGAPNEQFF

j_gene: TRBJ1-2
v_gene: TRBV4-2
abundance: many
d_gene: NA
CDR3nt: TGTGCCAGCAGCCAAGAAAGCGGTCTAGCTAACTATGGCTACACCTTC
CDR3aa: CASSQESGLANYGYTF

j_gene: TRBJ2-7
v_gene: TRBV10-3
abundance: many
d_gene: TRBD2
CDR3nt: TGTGCCATCAGTGTCCGCTTTTCCGCGGGAGGGCCGGGGGAGCAGTACTTC
CDR3aa: CAISVRFSAGGPGEQYF

j_gene: TRBJ2-6
v_gene: TRBV23-1
abundance: many
d_gene: TRBD2
CDR3nt: TGCGCCAGCAGTCAATCCGCGGGGGGCCCAGGAGCTGGGGCCAACGTCCTGACTTTC
CDR3aa: CASSQSAGGPGAGANVLTF

j_gene: TRBJ2-7
v_gene: TRBV5-3
abundance: few
d_gene: TRBD2
CDR3nt: TGTGCCAGCAGCGGGGGTCTTGTTCCCGACGAGCAGTACTTC
CDR3aa: CASSGGLVPDEQYF

j_gene: TRBJ1-2
v_gene: TRBV7-2
abundance: many
d_gene: NA
CDR3nt: TGTGCCAGCAGCCCGAGCGGGAGCTATGGCTACACCTTC
CDR3aa: CASSPSGSYGYTF

j_gene: TRBJ2-1
v_gene: TRBV6-1
abundance: many
d_gene: NA
CDR3nt: TGTGCCAGCTGTTACAGGCGCCAGGATGAGCAGTTCTTC
CDR3aa: CASCYRRQDEQFF

j_gene: TRBJ2-3
v_gene: TRBV5-1
abundance: NA
d_gene: NA
CDR3nt: TGCGCCAGCAAGCAGGGACACATCTCAGATACGCAGTATTTT
CDR3aa: CASKQGHISDTQYF

j_gene: TRBJ2-7
v_gene: TRBV6-1
abundance: many
d_gene: TRBD2
CDR3nt: TGTGCCAGCAGTTACCCAGGGACTAGCGGGAGGGCCCACGAGCAGTACTTC
CDR3aa: CASSYPGTSGRAHEQYF

j_gene: TRBJ2-2
v_gene: TRBV20-1
abundance: many
d_gene: TRBD1
CDR3nt: TGCAGTGTCAACGGCCCAGGGGGCAAGGACGGGGAGCTGTTTTTT
CDR3aa: CSVNGPGGKDGELFF

j_gene: TRBJ2-7
v_gene: TRBV7-8
abundance: many
d_gene: TRBD1
CDR3nt: TGTGCCAGCAGCTTATCTGGGACAGGGGGAGACGAGCAGTACTTC
CDR3aa: CASSLSGTGGDEQYF

j_gene: TRBJ2-7
v_gene: TRBV4-1
abundance: many
d_gene: TRBD2
CDR3nt: TGCGCCAGCAGCCCTCAAGCGGGAGAGGCCTACGAGCAGTACTTC
CDR3aa: CASSPQAGEAYEQYF

j_gene: TRBJ2-1
v_gene: TRBV27
abundance: many
d_gene: NA
CDR3nt: TGTGCCAGCGGCCCCTTATACAATGAGCAGTTCTTC
CDR3aa: CASGPLYNEQFF

j_gene: TRBJ2-3
v_gene: TRBV29-1
abundance: many
d_gene: NA
CDR3nt: TGCAGCGTTGAGTCAGGGACCCTCGTCCCGCAGTATTTT
CDR3aa: CSVESGTLVPQYF

j_gene: TRBJ2-1
v_gene: TRBV29-1
abundance: many
d_gene: TRBD2
CDR3nt: TGCAGCGCCCCAAGGTCACCGTGGCTAGCGGGGGGAGGGAATGAGCAGTTCTTC
CDR3aa: CSAPRSPWLAGGGNEQFF

j_gene: TRBJ2-7
v_gene: TRBV21-1
abundance: many
d_gene: NA
CDR3nt: TGTGCCAGCAGCAAAGTCTGGGGCCCTCCCTGGGGCGAGCAGTACTTC
CDR3aa: CASSKVWGPPWGEQYF

j_gene: TRBJ2-7
v_gene: TRBV5-1
abundance: many
d_gene: NA
CDR3nt: TGCGCCAGCCAACCCCAGGGGTCCTTTTACGAGCAGTACTTC
CDR3aa: CASQPQGSFYEQYF

j_gene: TRBJ2-7
v_gene: TRBV3-1
abundance: many
d_gene: NA
CDR3nt: TGTGCCAGCAGCCATCTTCGTTCTAGCGCTTCCTACGAGCAGTACTTC
CDR3aa: CASSHLRSSASYEQYF

j_gene: TRBJ2-7
v_gene: TRBV18
abundance: many
d_gene: NA
CDR3nt: TGTGCCAGCTCACCTACCTCGGTTGAGCAGTACTTC
CDR3aa: CASSPTSVEQYF

j_gene: TRBJ2-2
v_gene: TRBV7-2
abundance: many
d_gene: TRBD1
CDR3nt: TGTGCCAGCAGAGAGGCAAGGGGGCGGACCGGGGAGCTGTTTTTT
CDR3aa: CASREARGRTGELFF

j_gene: TRBJ2-2
v_gene: TRBV7-9
abundance: many
d_gene: NA
CDR3nt: TGTGCCAGCAGCTGGGGGTCACACATCCCCACCGGGGAGCTGTTTTTT
CDR3aa: CASSWGSHIPTGELFF

j_gene: TRBJ1-1
v_gene: TRBV20-1
abundance: many
d_gene: TRBD1
CDR3nt: TGCAGTGCTAGACCCCTCGGACAGGGTAGGACTGAAGCTTTCTTT
CDR3aa: CSARPLGQGRTEAFF

j_gene: TRBJ2-2
v_gene: TRBV30
abundance: many
d_gene: NA
CDR3nt: TGTGCCTGGAGGTCGGAGGGGGTCGGGGAGCTGTTTTTT
CDR3aa: CAWRSEGVGELFF

j_gene: TRBJ2-1
v_gene: TRBV10-3
abundance: many
d_gene: TRBD2
CDR3nt: TGTGCCATCAGGAGACTAGCGGGAGGTCCTAATGAGCAGTTCTTC
CDR3aa: CAIRRLAGGPNEQFF

j_gene: TRBJ2-6
v_gene: TRBV3-1
abundance: many
d_gene: NA
CDR3nt: TGTGCCAGCAGCCTCGTCGGCTTCAGCTCTGGGGCCAACGTCCTGACTTTC
CDR3aa: CASSLVGFSSGANVLTF

j_gene: TRBJ2-1
v_gene: TRBV4-1
abundance: many
d_gene: NA
CDR3nt: TGCGCCAGCAGCCAATTGTCAGGACAGACCTCCACCAAGCAGTTCTTC
CDR3aa: CASSQLSGQTSTKQFF